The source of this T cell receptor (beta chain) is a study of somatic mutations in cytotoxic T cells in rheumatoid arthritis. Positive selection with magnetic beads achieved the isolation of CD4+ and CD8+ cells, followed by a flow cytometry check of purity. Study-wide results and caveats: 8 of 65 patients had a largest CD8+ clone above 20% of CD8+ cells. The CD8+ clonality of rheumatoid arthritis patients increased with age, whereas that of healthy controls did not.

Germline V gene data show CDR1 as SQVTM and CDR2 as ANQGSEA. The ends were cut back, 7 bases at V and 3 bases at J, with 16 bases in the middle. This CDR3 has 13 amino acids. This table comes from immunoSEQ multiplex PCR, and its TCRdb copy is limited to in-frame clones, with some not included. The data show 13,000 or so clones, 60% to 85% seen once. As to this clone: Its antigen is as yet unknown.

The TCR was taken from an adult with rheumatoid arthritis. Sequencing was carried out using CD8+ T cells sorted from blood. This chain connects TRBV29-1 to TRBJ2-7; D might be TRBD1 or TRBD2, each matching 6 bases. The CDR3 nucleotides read TGCAGCGCCGGAATGGAGGGGGTCTACGAGCAGTACTTC. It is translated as CSAGMEGVYEQYF.